This TCR beta chain was recovered during a study of blood T cell repertoires in COVID-19. Study information: Sites across the United States, Italy and Spain contributed samples from acute and convalescent COVID-19.

Sequencing was performed with immunoSEQ multiplex PCR; in TCRdb, only in-frame clones are kept and a portion is missing. The data show 110,000 or so clones, with approximately 80% seen just once and 7.9% held by the top ten. Germline V gene lookup returns CDR1 SEHNR and CDR2 FQNEAQ (reference sequence). The V and J ends lost 1 base and 5 bases, in that order; junction bases with no gene match: 4. The CDR3 loop spans 15 amino acids. The clonotype was recovered from a human donor in a cohort sampled during active COVID-19. Material for sequencing was peripheral blood. This sequence joins TRBV7-9 and TRBJ2-1, with TRBD2 matching over 8 bases. In nucleotides, the CDR3 is TGTGCCAGCAGCTTAGTTTTAGCGGGGCACAATGAGCAGTTCTTC. Its protein product is CASSLVLAGHNEQFF.